This TCR beta chain was obtained from a study of monozygotic twins with cystic fibrosis. General study points: V usage most resembled the co-twin in 13 of 16 pairs. Median Simpson clonality of roughly 0.01 suggested naive T cells predominated.

TCRdb keeps only in-frame clones here, not all; method: immunoSEQ multiplex PCR. Counted here are fewer than 30,000 clones, 95% to 97% occurring once; the ten biggest clones make up under 3%. This clone occurred once. Its antigen is not identified. With 5 bases clipped from V and 2 bases from J, the junction kept 4 bases outside the gene matches. CDR1 and CDR2 from the germline V gene are MNHEY and SMNVEV (reference sequence). The CDR3 runs 15 residues. This TCR was sampled from a girl aged 2-10 years with cystic fibrosis. Sequencing was carried out using blood. The chain employs TRBV27 and TRBJ2-1; 9 bases line up with TRBD2. The CDR3 DNA reads TGTGCCAGCAGTCCCGGGACTAGCACCTACAATGAGCAGTTCTTC. It encodes CASSPGTSTYNEQFF.